This is a list of T cell receptor beta chains from one sample in a study of blood T cell repertoires in COVID-19. Here immunoSEQ multiplex PCR was the method, and the copy in TCRdb shows in-frame clones only, minus some. Of under 250,000 clones listed, approximately 84% are singletons. The specimen was peripheral blood. The receptors were sampled from a woman between 50 and 59 years old with active or convalescent COVID-19. CDR3s include the opening cysteine and the closing phenylalanine or tryptophan. The D gene is left open where the match is weak. Where a row states a size, it is once, few, many or the class of an expanded clone; other rows omit it.

clone_size,j_call,v_call,d_call,cdr3_nt,cdr3_aa
.,TRBJ2-2,TRBV10-3,.,TGTGCCATCAGTGAGACGGTCTTCACCGGGGAGCTGTTTTTT,CAISETVFTGELFF
.,TRBJ2-3,TRBV6-2/TRBV6-3,TRBD2,TGTGCCAGCAGTTACAGCGGGAGGGATGTAGATACGCAGTATTTT,CASSYSGRDVDTQYF
.,TRBJ1-6,TRBV10-3,TRBD1,TGTGCCATCAGTGAGGGACAGGGGATAAACTCACCCCTCCACTTT,CAISEGQGINSPLHF
.,TRBJ1-2,TRBV4-1,.,TGCGCCAGCAGCCAACTCGGCAGGGCCCCCTATGGCTACACCTTC,CASSQLGRAPYGYTF
once,TRBJ1-4,TRBV10-2,TRBD1,TGCGCCAGCAGTGAAGAGGGGGCTCGGGAAAAACTGTTTTTT,CASSEEGAREKLFF
.,TRBJ2-7,TRBV19,TRBD2,TGTGCCAGTAGTAGACTAGCGAGAGCATCCTACGAGCAGTACTTC,CASSRLARASYEQYF
.,TRBJ1-5,TRBV9,.,TGTGCCAGCAGCGTAGACAGTGATCAGCCCCAGCATTTT,CASSVDSDQPQHF
.,TRBJ2-5,TRBV18,TRBD2,TGTGCCAGCTCACTCCAGCGGGAAACCCAGTACTTC,CASSLQRETQYF
once,TRBJ1-4,TRBV28,TRBD1,TGTGCCAGCAGCCCGGGACAGGCCCATGAAAAACTGTTTTTT,CASSPGQAHEKLFF
.,TRBJ1-2,TRBV29-1,.,TGCAGCGGACTGTCGTCCGATGGCTACACCTTC,CSGLSSDGYTF
.,TRBJ2-3,TRBV19,TRBD2,TGTGCCAGTAGTAGTCTAGCGGACACAGATACGCAGTATTTT,CASSSLADTDTQYF
.,TRBJ2-2,TRBV28,.,TGTGCCAGCAGTAGGGGCCTGGAGGGGGGGTTCACCGGGGAGCTGTTTTTT,CASSRGLEGGFTGELFF
.,TRBJ2-2,TRBV27,.,TGTGCCAGCAGTATCTTCACCGGGGAGCTGTTTTTT,CASSIFTGELFF
.,TRBJ1-3,TRBV7-8,.,TGTGCCAGCAGCTTAGGCCCGTACTCCTCTGGAAACACCATATATTTT,CASSLGPYSSGNTIYF
.,TRBJ1-2,TRBV6-5,.,TGTGCCAGCAGCGCCGGTCGGGGCTACACCTTC,CASSAGRGYTF